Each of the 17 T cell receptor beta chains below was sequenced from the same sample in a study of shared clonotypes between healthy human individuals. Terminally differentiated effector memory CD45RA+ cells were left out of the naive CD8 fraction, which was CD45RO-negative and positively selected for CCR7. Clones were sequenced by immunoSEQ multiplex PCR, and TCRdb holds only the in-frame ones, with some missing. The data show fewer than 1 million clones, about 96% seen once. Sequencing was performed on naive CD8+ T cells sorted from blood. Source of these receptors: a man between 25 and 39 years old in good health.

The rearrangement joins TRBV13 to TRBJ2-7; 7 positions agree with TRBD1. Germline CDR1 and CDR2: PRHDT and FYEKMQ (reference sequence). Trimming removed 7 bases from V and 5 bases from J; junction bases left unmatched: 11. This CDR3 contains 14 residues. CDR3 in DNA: TGTGCCAGCAATCCCTCCGGACAGGAGAACGAGCAGTACTTC. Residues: CASNPSGQENEQYF.

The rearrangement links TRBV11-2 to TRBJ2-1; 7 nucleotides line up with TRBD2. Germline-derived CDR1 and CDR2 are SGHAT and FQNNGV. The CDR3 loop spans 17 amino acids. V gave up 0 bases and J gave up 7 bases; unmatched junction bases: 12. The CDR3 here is CASSLEGGRWFRNEQFF. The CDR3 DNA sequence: TGTGCCAGCAGCTTAGAGGGCGGGAGATGGTTTAGGAATGAGCAGTTCTTC.

The CDR3 loop reads CASRPTEFRGDQETQYF. For the CDR3, the DNA is TGCGCCAGCAGACCAACTGAATTCCGAGGGGATCAAGAGACCCAGTACTTC. The chain couples TRBV23-1 to TRBJ2-5; D tentatively fits TRBD1 or TRBD2 (5 bases each). TRBV23-1 is an open reading frame whose function is uncertain. The CDR3 runs 17 residues. V dropped 6 bases and J dropped 2 bases, with 22 bases sitting between them.

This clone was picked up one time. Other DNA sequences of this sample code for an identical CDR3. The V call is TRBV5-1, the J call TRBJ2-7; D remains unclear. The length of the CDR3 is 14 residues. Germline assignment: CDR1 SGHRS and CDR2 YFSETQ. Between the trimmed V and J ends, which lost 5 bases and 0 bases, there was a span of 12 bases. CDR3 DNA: TGCGCCAGCAGTCCCGGTCAGAGCTCCTACGAGCAGTACTTC. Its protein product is CASSPGQSSYEQYF.

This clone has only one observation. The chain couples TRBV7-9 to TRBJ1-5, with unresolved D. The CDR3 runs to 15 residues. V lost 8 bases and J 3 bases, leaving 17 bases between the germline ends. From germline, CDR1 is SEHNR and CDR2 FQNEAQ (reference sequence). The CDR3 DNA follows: TGTGCCAGCCAGGACTCCGACGGAAACAATCAGCCCCAGCATTTT. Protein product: CASQDSDGNNQPQHF. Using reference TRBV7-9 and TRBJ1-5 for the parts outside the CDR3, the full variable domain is DTGVSQNPRHKITKRGQNVTFRCDPISEHNRLYWYRQTLGQGPEFLTYFQNEAQLEKSRLLSDRFSAERPKGSFSTLEIQRTEQGDSAMYLCASQDSDGNNQPQHFGDGTRLSIL.

CDR3 loop: CASSQTGLAVEQFF. The DNA for the CDR3 is TGTGCCAGCAGCCAAACGGGACTAGCCGTTGAGCAGTTCTTC. V usage is TRBV14 and J usage is TRBJ2-1, with 9 nucleotides matching TRBD2. Germline assignment: CDR1 SGHDN and CDR2 FVKESK. The CDR3 length is 14 residues. The J segment lost 9 bases and the V segment lost 2 bases, leaving 5 bases of the junction unmatched.

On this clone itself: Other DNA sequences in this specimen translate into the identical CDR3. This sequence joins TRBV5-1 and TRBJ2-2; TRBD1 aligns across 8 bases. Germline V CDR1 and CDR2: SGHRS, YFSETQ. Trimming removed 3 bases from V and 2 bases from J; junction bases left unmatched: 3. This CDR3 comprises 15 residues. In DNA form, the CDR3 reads TGCGCCAGCAGCTCAGGACAGGGAAACACCGGGGAGCTGTTTTTT. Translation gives CASSSGQGNTGELFF.

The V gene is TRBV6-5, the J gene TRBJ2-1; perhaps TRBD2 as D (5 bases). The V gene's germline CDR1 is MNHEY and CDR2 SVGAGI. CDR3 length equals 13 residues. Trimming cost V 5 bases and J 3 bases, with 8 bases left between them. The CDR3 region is CASSPGNYNEQFF. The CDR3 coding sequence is TGTGCCAGCAGTCCCGGGAACTACAATGAGCAGTTCTTC.

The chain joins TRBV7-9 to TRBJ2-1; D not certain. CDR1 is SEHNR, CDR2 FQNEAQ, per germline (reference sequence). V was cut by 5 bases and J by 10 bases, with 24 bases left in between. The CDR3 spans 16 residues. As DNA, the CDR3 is TGTGCCAGCAGCACATCCGCCATCGGACGGCTTGAGGAGCAGTTCTTC. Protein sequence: CASSTSAIGRLEEQFF.

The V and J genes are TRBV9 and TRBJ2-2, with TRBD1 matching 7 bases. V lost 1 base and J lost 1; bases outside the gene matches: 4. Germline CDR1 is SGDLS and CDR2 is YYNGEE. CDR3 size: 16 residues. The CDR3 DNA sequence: TGTGCCAGCAGCGTAAGCCGACAGGGGAACACCGGGGAGCTGTTTTTT. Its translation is CASSVSRQGNTGELFF. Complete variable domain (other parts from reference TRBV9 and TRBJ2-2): DSGVTQTPKHLITATGQRVTLRCSPRSGDLSVYWYQQSLDQGLQFLIQYYNGEERAKGNILERFSAQQFPDLHSELNLSSLELGDSALYFCASSVSRQGNTGELFFGEGSRLTVL.

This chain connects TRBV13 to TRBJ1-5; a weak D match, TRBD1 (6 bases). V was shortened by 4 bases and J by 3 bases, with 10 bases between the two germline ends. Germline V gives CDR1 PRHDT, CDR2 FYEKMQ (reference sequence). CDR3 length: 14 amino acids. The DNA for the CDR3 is TGTGCCAGCAGCTCGGGACACAACAATCAGCCCCAGCATTTT. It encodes CASSSGHNNQPQHF.

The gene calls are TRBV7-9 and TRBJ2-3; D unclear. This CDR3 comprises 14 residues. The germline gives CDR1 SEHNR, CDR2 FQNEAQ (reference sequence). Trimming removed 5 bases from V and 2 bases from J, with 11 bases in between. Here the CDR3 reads CASSPIKDTDTQYF. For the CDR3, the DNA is TGTGCCAGCAGCCCCATCAAAGACACAGATACGCAGTATTTT.

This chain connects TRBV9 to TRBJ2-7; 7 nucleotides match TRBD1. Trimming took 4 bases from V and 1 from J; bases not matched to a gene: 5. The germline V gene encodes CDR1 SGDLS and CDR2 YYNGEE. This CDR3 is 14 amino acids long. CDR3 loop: CASSIGQVSYEQYF. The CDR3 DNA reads TGTGCCAGCAGCATAGGACAGGTATCCTACGAGCAGTACTTC.

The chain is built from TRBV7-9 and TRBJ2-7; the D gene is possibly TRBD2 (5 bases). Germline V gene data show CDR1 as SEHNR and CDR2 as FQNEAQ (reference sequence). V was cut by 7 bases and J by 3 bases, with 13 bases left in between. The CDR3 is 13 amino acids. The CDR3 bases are TGTGCCAGCACCATGGACTCCGACTACGAGCAGTACTTC. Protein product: CASTMDSDYEQYF.

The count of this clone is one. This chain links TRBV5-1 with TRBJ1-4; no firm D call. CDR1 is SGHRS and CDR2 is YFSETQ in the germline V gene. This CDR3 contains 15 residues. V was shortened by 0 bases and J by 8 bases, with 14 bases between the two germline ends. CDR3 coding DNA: TGCGCCAGCAGCTTGGGGATAGGCGGTGTCGAAAAACTGTTTTTT. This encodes CASSLGIGGVEKLFF.

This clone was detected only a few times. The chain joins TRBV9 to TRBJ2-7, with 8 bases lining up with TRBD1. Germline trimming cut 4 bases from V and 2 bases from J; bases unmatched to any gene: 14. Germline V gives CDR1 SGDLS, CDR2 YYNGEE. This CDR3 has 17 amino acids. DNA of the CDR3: TGTGCCAGCAGCCCACCCAAATCCGGACAGGGTGCCTACGAGCAGTACTTC. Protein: CASSPPKSGQGAYEQYF.

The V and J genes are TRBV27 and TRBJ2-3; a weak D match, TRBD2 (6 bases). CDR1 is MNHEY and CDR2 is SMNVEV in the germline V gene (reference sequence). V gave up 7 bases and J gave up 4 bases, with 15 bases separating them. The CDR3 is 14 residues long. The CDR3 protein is CASKSVGGPDTQYF. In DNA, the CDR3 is TGTGCCAGCAAGAGTGTGGGGGGTCCAGATACGCAGTATTTT.